This note documents a single TCR beta chain sequence. Its antigen remains unknown. The CDR3 runs to 15 residues. From germline, CDR1 is LGHDT and CDR2 YNNKEL (reference sequence). The V gene end was trimmed by 4 bases and the J gene end by 3 bases; junction bases not matched to a gene: 5. Random hexamers served to reverse transcribe roughly 0.45 to 1 ug RNA. TCR beta CDR3 was amplified by immunoSEQ multiplex PCR. This amplification extended across 54 Vbeta and 13 Jbeta segments. TCRdb recomputed calls from the immunoSEQ multiplex PCR reads with MiXCR, one row per CDR3 protein. The sample includes around 270,000 distinct CDR3 sequences, approximately 90% of them seen just once. CD8+ and CD4+ T cells circulating in blood were sequenced for TCR beta. The TEMRA cells underwent FACS enrichment, while the CD8+ and CD4+ T cells underwent negative isolation. This entry is derived from a study of CD8 T cells in Susac syndrome.

Study-wide findings and caveats: The number of individuals included in the study's TCR sequencing and HLA analysis was acknowledged as relatively small.

The sequencing input was CD8+ T cells from PBMCs. V gene TRBV3-1 combines with J gene TRBJ2-2; 7 bases are a match to TRBD1. The sequence came from a human donor with multiple sclerosis. In DNA, the CDR3 is TGTGCCAGCAGCCCGATAGACAGGGACACCGGGGAGCTGTTTTTT. Encoded protein: CASSPIDRDTGELFF.